This TCR beta chain was documented in a study of blood T cell repertoires in COVID-19. In the study overall: The United States, Italy and Spain provided the acute and convalescent COVID-19 samples.

Method: immunoSEQ multiplex PCR; TCRdb's copy keeps in-frame clones and lacks some. The data contain over 150,000 clones, approximately 82% of them seen just once; the ten biggest clones take up 6.5% to 8.5%. Germline CDR1 reads LGHNA; CDR2 reads YNFKEQ. The CDR3 totals 15 residues. The ends lost 4 bases at V and 7 bases at J; junction bases unmatched: 7. The gene calls are TRBV4-2 and TRBJ2-1; 10 bases align to TRBD2. Sequencing input: peripheral blood. The source is a human donor with acute or convalescent COVID-19. The donor label of this sample is uncertain. The CDR3 DNA reads as TGTGCCAGCAGCCGAAAGCGGGAGGGAGGGAATGAGCAGTTCTTC. It specifies CASSRKREGGNEQFF.